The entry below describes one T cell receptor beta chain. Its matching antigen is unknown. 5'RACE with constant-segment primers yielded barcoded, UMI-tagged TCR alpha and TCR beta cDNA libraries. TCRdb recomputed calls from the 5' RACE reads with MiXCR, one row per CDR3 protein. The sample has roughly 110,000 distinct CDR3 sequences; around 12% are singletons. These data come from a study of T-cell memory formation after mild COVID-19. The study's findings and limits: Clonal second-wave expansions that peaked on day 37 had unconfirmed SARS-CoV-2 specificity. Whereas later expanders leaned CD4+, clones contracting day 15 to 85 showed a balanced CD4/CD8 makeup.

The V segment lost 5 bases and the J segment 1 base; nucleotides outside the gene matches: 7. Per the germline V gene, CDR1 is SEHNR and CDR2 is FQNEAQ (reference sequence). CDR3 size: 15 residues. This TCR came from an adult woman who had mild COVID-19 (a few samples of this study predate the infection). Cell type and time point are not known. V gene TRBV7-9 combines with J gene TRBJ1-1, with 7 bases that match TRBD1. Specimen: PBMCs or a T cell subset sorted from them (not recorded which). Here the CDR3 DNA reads TGTGCCAGCAGCCCGCGGGGACAGCAGAACACTGAAGCTTTCTTT. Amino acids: CASSPRGQQNTEAFF.